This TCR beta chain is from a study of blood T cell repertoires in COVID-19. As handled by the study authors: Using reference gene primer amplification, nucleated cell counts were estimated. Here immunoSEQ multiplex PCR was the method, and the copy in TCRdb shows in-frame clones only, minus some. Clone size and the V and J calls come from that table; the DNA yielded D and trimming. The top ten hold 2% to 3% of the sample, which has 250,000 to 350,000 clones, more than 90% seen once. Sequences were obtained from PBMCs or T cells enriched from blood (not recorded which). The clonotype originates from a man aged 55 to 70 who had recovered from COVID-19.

The CDR3 here is CASSIQEWVTEAFF. For the CDR3, the DNA is TGTGCCAGCAGCATACAGGAGTGGGTCACTGAAGCTTTCTTT. J is TRBJ1-1 and V is TRBV5-5, with D possibly matching TRBD1 (5 bases). The length of the CDR3 is 14 residues. Deletions cut 4 bases from V and 4 bases from J, with 14 bases between. From germline, CDR1 is SGHKS and CDR2 YYEKEE (reference sequence).